This entry describes one T cell receptor beta chain. Antigen specificity is unknown. Every sample had roughly 100,000 of its TCR templates assayed. Produced via immunoSEQ multiplex PCR; TCRdb's table is partial and in-frame only. Of approximately 100,000 clones listed, around 95% were seen once; the top ten hold under 0.65%. The data are from a study of siplizumab effects on memory and regulatory T cells. Notes on the study in general: Naive T cells were seemingly more diverse than memory cells, and major contributions to the alloresponse seemed to be made by them. Reactions containing siplizumab showed mappable alloreactive CD4+ clones averaging approximately 75% Treg-derived, versus about 27% in controls.

The sample taken for sequencing was Tregs sorted from blood. The receptor's source is a human donor in good health.

CDR3 in DNA: TGCAGCGTTCAAAAGGGCCAGGGAGCCATATATTTT. Translation gives CSVQKGQGAIYF. This rearrangement joins TRBV29-1 to TRBJ1-3; possibly TRBD1 for D (5 bases). The CDR3 length is 12 residues. CDR1 is SQVTM, CDR2 ANQGSEA, per germline. Trimming cost V 5 bases and J 11 bases, with 16 bases left between them.